The 8 T cell receptor beta chains below all came from one sample that was sequenced in a study of beta chain features in type 1 diabetes. Study conclusions and caveats: Among patients with Type 1 diabetes, TCRB CDR3s were moderately but significantly shorter in every one of the four CD4+ subsets.

The antigens these receptors bind are not known. The authors reverse transcribed all of the isolated RNA, so sequencing captured expressed TCRB transcripts. Produced via immunoSEQ multiplex PCR; TCRdb's table is partial and in-frame only. Here the sample spans hundreds of thousands of clones, about 14% being singletons. The sequenced sample was naive CD4+ T cells from blood. These receptors all stem from a man younger than 35 with type 1 diabetes.

This chain links TRBV9 with TRBJ2-2; TRBD2 agrees at 8 bases. Germline CDR1 SGDLS, CDR2 YYNGEE. The V segment lost 6 bases and the J segment 4 bases; nucleotides outside the gene matches: 11. This CDR3 region has 16 residues. The CDR3 region is CASTPDGGAGTGELFF. The CDR3 bases are TGTGCCAGCACCCCCGACGGGGGGGCAGGCACCGGGGAGCTGTTTTTT.

The V gene is TRBV4-2, the J gene TRBJ2-6; D uncertain. Trimming took off 1 base at V and 1 base at J, with 5 bases between the two ends. The CDR3 length is 15 residues. In germline, CDR1 is LGHNA, CDR2 YNFKEQ. Here the CDR3 DNA reads TGTGCCAGCAGCCAAGGGGATTCTGGGGCCAACGTCCTGACTTTC. Protein sequence: CASSQGDSGANVLTF.

This clone was counted a few times. The chain joins TRBV6-5 to TRBJ1-3; no reliable D call. CDR3 length equals 13 residues. The V end was cut by 8 bases, the J end by 2 bases, with 10 bases between. The germline V gene has CDR1 MNHEY and CDR2 SVGAGI. The CDR3 DNA is TGTGCCAGCGCAGAGACGACTGGAAACACCATATATTTT. It encodes CASAETTGNTIYF.

The chain couples TRBV5-1 to TRBJ2-2, with D possibly TRBD2 on 5 matching bases. CDR1 is SGHRS, CDR2 YFSETQ, per germline. V lost 0 bases and J lost 0, with 9 bases in between. CDR3 length: 16 residues. CDR3 in amino acids: CASSLGAVPNTGELFF. CDR3 nucleotides: TGCGCCAGCAGCTTGGGAGCGGTGCCGAACACCGGGGAGCTGTTTTTT.

The sample holds a few counts of this clone. The chain carries TRBV2 and TRBJ2-3; D might be TRBD2 (6 bases). The CDR3 loop spans 14 amino acids. The V and J ends lost 4 bases and 5 bases respectively, with 13 bases between them. Germline V gene sequence: CDR1 SNHLY, CDR2 FYNNEI. Here the CDR3 DNA reads TGTGCCAGCAGTGGAACGGGGAGGAAAGATACGCAGTATTTT. Protein: CASSGTGRKDTQYF.

This clone showed up just a few times. This chain links TRBV7-9 with TRBJ1-1; D call uncertain. CDR1 and CDR2 from the germline V gene are SEHNR and FQNEAQ (reference sequence). Trimming took off 0 bases at V and 4 bases at J, with 9 bases between the two ends. The CDR3 runs 14 residues. The CDR3 reads CASSLALLVTEAFF. CDR3 sequence (DNA): TGTGCCAGCAGCTTAGCGCTGTTGGTCACTGAAGCTTTCTTT.

V usage is TRBV6-1 and J usage is TRBJ1-2; perhaps TRBD1 as D (5 bases). The CDR3 contains 14 residues. Germline CDR1 reads MNHNS; CDR2 reads SASEGT. V lost 6 bases and J 4 bases, leaving 15 bases between the germline ends. The CDR3 nucleotides read TGTGCCAGCAGAGTACAGGAAGGCCTCTATGGCTACACCTTC. Translation gives CASRVQEGLYGYTF.

V usage is TRBV29-1 and J usage is TRBJ1-5, with 9 bases lining up with TRBD1. Germline V lookup: CDR1 SQVTM, CDR2 ANQGSEA. Trimming took 6 bases from V and 11 from J; bases not matched to a gene: 17. CDR3 size: 15 residues. CDR3 region: CSVVETGGGWVSQHF. The CDR3 nucleotides read TGCAGCGTCGTAGAAACAGGGGGCGGGTGGGTGTCCCAGCATTTT.